The next 3 T cell receptor beta chains were all read from a single sample in a study of vaccination and CD4 T cells after COVID-19. Sequencing of cultured CD4+ T cell DNA used the Oncomine TCR Beta short-read assay. TCRdb re-called the PCR reads through MiXCR, storing one row per CDR3 protein. The table has about 7,400 distinct CDR3 sequences, more than 30% seen once. Noted treatment: approximately nine-day PBMC culture with coronavirus spike peptide pools or control peptides (ViraFEST assay). The unexposed donor's CD4+ T cells were collected before the COVID-19 pandemic (2011-2018). Antigens of these TCRs are unknown. The specimen was CD4+ T cells from blood, cultured in vitro. The origin of the receptors is a human donor in good health.

The CDR3, as DNA: TGTGCCAGCAGACATCGACCGAATGAAAAACTGTTTTTT. Its protein product is CASRHRPNEKLFF. The V call is TRBV7-9, the J call TRBJ1-4; D gene unclear. CDR3 length: 13 amino acids. V gave up 6 bases and J gave up 5 bases, with 10 bases separating them. Germline CDR1 reads SEHNR; CDR2 reads FQNEAQ (reference sequence).

This clonotype was picked up a small number of times. The chain has TRBV7-2 and TRBJ2-3; a possible D gene is TRBD2 (5 bases). V was shortened by 5 bases and J by 5 bases, with 17 bases between the two germline ends. This CDR3 has 15 amino acids. Germline V gene sequence: CDR1 SGHTA, CDR2 FQGNSA. CDR3 sequence (DNA): TGTGCCAGCAGCCCCAGCGCCCTCCGGGGAGATACGCAGTATTTT. It yields the protein CASSPSALRGDTQYF.

This clonotype has a handful of counts. The chain combines TRBV20-1 with TRBJ2-2, with D uncertain. The germline gives CDR1 DFQATT, CDR2 SNEGSKA (reference sequence). Trimming cost V 7 bases and J 0 bases, with 9 bases left between them. CDR3 length equals 13 residues. The CDR3 DNA reads TGCAGTGTAGTTGAGCCGAACACCGGGGAGCTGTTTTTT. Its protein product is CSVVEPNTGELFF.